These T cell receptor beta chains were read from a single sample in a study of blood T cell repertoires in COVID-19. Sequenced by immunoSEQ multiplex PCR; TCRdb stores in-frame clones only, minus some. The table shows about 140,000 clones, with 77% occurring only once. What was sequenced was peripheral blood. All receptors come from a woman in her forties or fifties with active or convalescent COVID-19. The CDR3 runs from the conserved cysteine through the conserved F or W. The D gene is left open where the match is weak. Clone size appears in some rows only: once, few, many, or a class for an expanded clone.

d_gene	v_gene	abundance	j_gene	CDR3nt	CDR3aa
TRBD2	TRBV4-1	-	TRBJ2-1	TGCGCCAGCACCCTAGCGGGGGGAGACAATGAGCAGTTCTTC	CASTLAGGDNEQFF
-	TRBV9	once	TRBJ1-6	TGTGCCAGCAGCGTAGAAACAGGACATTCACCCCTCCACTTT	CASSVETGHSPLHF
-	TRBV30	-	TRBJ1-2	TGTGCCTGGATAGGTGACAGCTCGGAAGGTGGCTACACCTTC	CAWIGDSSEGGYTF
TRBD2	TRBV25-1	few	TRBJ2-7	TGTGCCAGCAGTGCAGCCGGGACTAGCGGGGGGGCCTTCAACGAGCAGTACTTC	CASSAAGTSGGAFNEQYF
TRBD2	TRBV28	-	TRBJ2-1	TGTGCCAGCGGCGCCGGCGGGAGTCCCCACAATGAGCAGTTCTTC	CASGAGGSPHNEQFF
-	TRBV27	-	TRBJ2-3	TGTGCCAGCAGTTTTAGACAGCTCACCGGAGATACGCAGTATTTT	CASSFRQLTGDTQYF
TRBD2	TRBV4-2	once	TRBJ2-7	TGTGCCAGCAGCCAATCGGGACTAGGGGGATACGAGCAGTACTTC	CASSQSGLGGYEQYF
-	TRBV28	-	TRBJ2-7	TGTGCCAGCAGAGTCAGTCTCTCCTACGAGCAGTACTTC	CASRVSLSYEQYF
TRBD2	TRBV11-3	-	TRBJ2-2	TGTGCCAGCAGCTTAGGGGGACTAGCGGGGACCGGGGAGCTGTTTTTT	CASSLGGLAGTGELFF
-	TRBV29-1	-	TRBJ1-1	TGCAGCGTTCACAGGGCCAGGGACACTGAAGCTTTCTTT	CSVHRARDTEAFF